Shown below are 6 T cell receptor beta chains from a single sample sequenced in a study of blood T cell repertoires in COVID-19. This table comes from immunoSEQ multiplex PCR, and its TCRdb copy is limited to in-frame clones, with some not included. This sample has 200,000 or so clones, with approximately 82% found just once. Sequencing input: peripheral blood. The receptors shown here come from a human donor with acute or convalescent COVID-19. The donor label of this sample is uncertain.

The rearrangement links TRBV27 to TRBJ1-6; 9 bases match TRBD1. The CDR3 spans 15 residues. Losses at the gene ends were 6 bases for V and 7 bases for J; bases not matched to a gene: 7. The germline gives CDR1 MNHEY, CDR2 SMNVEV (reference sequence). The CDR3 loop reads CASRLGTGFNSPLHF. Here the CDR3 DNA reads TGTGCCAGCAGGTTAGGGACAGGGTTCAATTCACCCCTCCACTTT.

The rearrangement links TRBV19 to TRBJ1-2, with 8 nucleotides matching TRBD1. This CDR3 contains 15 residues. The germline V gene has CDR1 LNHDA and CDR2 SQIVND (reference sequence). J lost 0 bases, V lost 7 bases, and 7 bases had no gene match. CDR3 nucleotides: TGTGCCAGTACCGTGGGACAGGCCACTAACTATGGCTACACCTTC. Translated: CASTVGQATNYGYTF.

This chain links TRBV19 with TRBJ2-1; D is unclear. The V end was cut by 8 bases, the J end by 5 bases, with 19 bases between. The germline V gene has CDR1 LNHDA and CDR2 SQIVND (reference sequence). This CDR3 region has 15 residues. CDR3 coding DNA: TGTGCCAGTCGACGAAAAGGCGGCTATCACAATGAGCAGTTCTTC. Its translation: CASRRKGGYHNEQFF.

The rearrangement joins TRBV6-5 to TRBJ2-1; 9 positions match TRBD1. This CDR3 is built from 15 residues. Germline CDR1 reads MNHEY; CDR2 reads SVGAGI. The junction had 10 bases not matched to a gene; V was cut back by 5 bases and J by 8 bases. The CDR3: CASSTGTGFFDEQFF. The CDR3 coding sequence is TGTGCCAGCAGTACCGGGACAGGGTTTTTCGATGAGCAGTTCTTC.

For this clone: One end of the junction is discordant with germline, which a read error may explain. The J gene is TRBJ2-1, the V gene TRBV20-1, with 9 bases matching TRBD2. The CDR3 spans 11 residues. Germline loops: CDR1 DFQATT, CDR2 SNEGSKA (reference sequence). The CDR3: CSATSGPLEIF. Here the CDR3 DNA reads TGCAGTGCGACTAGCGGACCCCTTGAGATCTTC.

The rearrangement joins TRBV7-2 to TRBJ1-6, with 9 bases lining up with TRBD1. CDR3 length equals 14 residues. V shed 10 bases, J shed 7 bases, and the junction held 8 bases outside the gene matches. The germline V gene encodes CDR1 SGHTA and CDR2 FQGNSA. The CDR3 loop reads CATRLGQGNSPLHF. In DNA form, the CDR3 reads TGTGCCACTCGACTGGGACAGGGAAATTCACCCCTCCACTTT.